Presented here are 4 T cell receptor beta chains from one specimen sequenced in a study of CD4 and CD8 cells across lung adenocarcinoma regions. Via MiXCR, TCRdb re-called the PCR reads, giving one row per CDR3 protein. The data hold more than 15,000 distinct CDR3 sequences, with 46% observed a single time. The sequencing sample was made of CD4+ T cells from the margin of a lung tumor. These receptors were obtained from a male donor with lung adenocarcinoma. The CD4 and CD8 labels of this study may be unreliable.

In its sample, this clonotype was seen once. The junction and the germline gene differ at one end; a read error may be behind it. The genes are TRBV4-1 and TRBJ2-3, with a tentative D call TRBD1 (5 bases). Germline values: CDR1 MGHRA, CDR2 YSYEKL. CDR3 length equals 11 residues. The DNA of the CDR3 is TGCGGGGGCCGCGACCAAGATACGCAGTATTTC. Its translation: CGGRDQDTQYF.

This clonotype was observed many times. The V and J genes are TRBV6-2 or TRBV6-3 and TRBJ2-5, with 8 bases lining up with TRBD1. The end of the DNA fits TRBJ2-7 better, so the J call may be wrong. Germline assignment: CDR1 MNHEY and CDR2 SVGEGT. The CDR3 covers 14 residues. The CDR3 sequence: CASRGTGGSYEQYF. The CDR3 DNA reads TGTGCCAGCAGGGGGACAGGAGGTTCCTACGAGCAGTACTTC.

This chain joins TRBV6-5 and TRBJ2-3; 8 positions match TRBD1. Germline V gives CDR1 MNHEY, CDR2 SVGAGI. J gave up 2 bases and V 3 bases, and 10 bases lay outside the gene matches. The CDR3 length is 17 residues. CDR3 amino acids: CASSYTGTGAPTDTQYF. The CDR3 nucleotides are TGTGCCAGCAGTTATACCGGGACAGGAGCCCCCACAGATACGCAGTATTTT.

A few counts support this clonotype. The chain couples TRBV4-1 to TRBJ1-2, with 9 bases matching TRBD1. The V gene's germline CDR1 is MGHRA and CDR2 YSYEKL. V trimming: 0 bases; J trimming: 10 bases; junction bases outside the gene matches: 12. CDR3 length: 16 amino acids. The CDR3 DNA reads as TGCGCCAGCAGCCAAGATTTGTCGGACAGGGGCTCCTTCTACACCTTC. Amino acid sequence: CASSQDLSDRGSFYTF.